The 11 T cell receptor beta chains below were found in one sample sequenced in a study of long-term antiretroviral therapy in people with HIV. The run of the v3.0 immunoSEQ assay was at survey level. Measured with immunoSEQ multiplex PCR; TCRdb has only the in-frame clones, and not every one. The data contain approximately 25,000 clones, 88% of them singletons. Sequencing used unsorted PBMCs, obtained around 4.5 years after starting antiretroviral therapy. The receptors derive from a man aged 30 to 39 with HIV.

This rearrangement joins TRBV15 to TRBJ2-1; 13 bases line up with TRBD2. The germline gives CDR1 LNHNV, CDR2 YYDKDF (reference sequence). V gave up 0 bases and J gave up 15 bases; unmatched junction bases: 11. This CDR3 comprises 16 residues. The CDR3 sequence: CATSRELLAGGPTGFF. CDR3 sequence (DNA): TGTGCCACCAGCAGAGAATTACTAGCGGGAGGGCCAACGGGGTTCTTC.

J is TRBJ2-3 and V is TRBV12-5, with D maybe TRBD2 (6 bases). V was shortened by 6 bases and J by 2 bases, with 12 bases between the two germline ends. This CDR3 contains 14 residues. CDR1 is LGHNT and CDR2 is FRNRAP in the germline V gene. CDR3 DNA: TGTGCTAGTGGACTCGGGACTGACACAGATACGCAGTATTTT. It specifies CASGLGTDTDTQYF.

The V call is TRBV9, the J call TRBJ2-1; 11 bases are a match to TRBD2. Germline CDR1 SGDLS, CDR2 YYNGEE. V lost 0 bases to trimming and J lost 2 bases; unmatched junction nucleotides: 4. The CDR3 length is 17 residues. DNA of the CDR3: TGTGCCAGCAGCGTAGGGGTGACTAGCGGGGCCTACAATGAGCAGTTCTTC. Translating gives CASSVGVTSGAYNEQFF.

The DNA for the CDR3 is TGTGCCAGCAGCCGACTAGCAGTATACGAGCAGTACTTC. Protein sequence: CASSRLAVYEQYF. J is TRBJ2-7 and V is TRBV6-5; 7 nucleotides match TRBD2. The CDR3 loop spans 13 amino acids. Per the germline V gene, CDR1 is MNHEY and CDR2 is SVGAGI. The V gene end was trimmed by 6 bases and the J gene end by 4 bases; junction bases not matched to a gene: 6.

The gene calls are TRBV5-1 and TRBJ2-1; weak D call: TRBD2 (6 bases). Germline CDR1 reads SGHRS; CDR2 reads YFSETQ. The CDR3 is 13 residues long. Trimming took 7 bases from V and 7 from J, leaving 15 bases between them. The CDR3 reads CASGDSSRNEQFF. The CDR3 DNA reads TGCGCCAGCGGGGACTCCTCCCGGAATGAGCAGTTCTTC. The whole variable domain, filled in from reference TRBV5-1 and TRBJ2-1, reads KAGVTQTPRYLIKTRGQQVTLSCSPISGHRSVSWYQQTPGQGLQFLFEYFSETQRNKGNFPGRFSGRQFSNSRSEMNVSTLELGDSALYLCASGDSSRNEQFFGPGTRLTVL.

The chain carries TRBV5-1 and TRBJ2-3, with D possibly being TRBD1 (7 bases). V lost 3 bases and J 4 bases, leaving 12 bases between the germline ends. The CDR3 loop spans 14 amino acids. Per the germline V gene, CDR1 is SGHRS and CDR2 is YFSETQ. The DNA for the CDR3 is TGCGCCAGCAGCTCCGCGGGACAGCCAGATACGCAGTATTTT. Translation: CASSSAGQPDTQYF.

V is TRBV15 and J is TRBJ2-7; 7 bases are a match to TRBD2. V dropped 5 bases and J dropped 2; count of bases not matched to a gene: 6. CDR1 and CDR2 from the germline V gene are LNHNV and YYDKDF (reference sequence). The length of the CDR3 is 14 residues. In nucleotides, the CDR3 is TGTGCCACCAGCCCAGAAGCGGGGCCCTACGAGCAGTACTTC. Its translation is CATSPEAGPYEQYF. The full variable domain, with the rest looked up from reference TRBV15 and TRBJ2-7, is DAMVIQNPRYQVTQFGKPVTLSCSQTLNHNVMYWYQQKSSQAPKLLFHYYDKDFNNEADTPDNFQSRRPNTSFCFLDIRSPGLGDTAMYLCATSPEAGPYEQYFGPGTRLTVT.

The rearrangement links TRBV7-9 to TRBJ2-1, with D perhaps TRBD1 (6 bases). V was trimmed by 5 bases and J by 6 bases, leaving 26 bases between them. The CDR3 runs to 18 residues. From germline, CDR1 is SEHNR and CDR2 FQNEAQ (reference sequence). The CDR3 bases are TGTGCCAGCAGCCGTCTATTAGGGGGTAGCGATCAGCCCAATGAGCAGTTCTTC. This encodes CASSRLLGGSDQPNEQFF.

This sequence joins TRBV5-6 and TRBJ1-5; 12 bases agree with TRBD1. The length of the CDR3 is 15 residues. Germline CDR1 reads SGHDT; CDR2 reads YYEEEE. Trimming removed 4 bases from V and 3 bases from J; junction bases left unmatched: 2. CDR3 sequence reads: CASSRDRGPNQPQHF. The CDR3 DNA reads TGTGCCAGCAGCCGGGACAGGGGGCCCAATCAGCCCCAGCATTTT.

The V and J genes are TRBV4-3 and TRBJ2-7, with D uncertain. V gave up 0 bases and J gave up 2 bases, with 11 bases separating them. The CDR3 is 15 residues long. Germline V gene sequence: CDR1 LGHNA, CDR2 YSLEER. CDR3 nucleotides: TGCGCCAGCAGCCAAGAAGGTTCGGACGCCTACGAGCAGTACTTC. It translates to CASSQEGSDAYEQYF.

J is TRBJ2-3 and V is TRBV9; 10 bases match TRBD2. CDR3 length: 15 amino acids. CDR1 is SGDLS and CDR2 is YYNGEE in the germline V gene. Germline trimming cut 3 bases from V and 5 bases from J; bases unmatched to any gene: 6. CDR3 DNA: TGTGCCAGCAGCGACAGAAGGACTAGCGGAGATACGCAGTATTTT. This sequence encodes CASSDRRTSGDTQYF.